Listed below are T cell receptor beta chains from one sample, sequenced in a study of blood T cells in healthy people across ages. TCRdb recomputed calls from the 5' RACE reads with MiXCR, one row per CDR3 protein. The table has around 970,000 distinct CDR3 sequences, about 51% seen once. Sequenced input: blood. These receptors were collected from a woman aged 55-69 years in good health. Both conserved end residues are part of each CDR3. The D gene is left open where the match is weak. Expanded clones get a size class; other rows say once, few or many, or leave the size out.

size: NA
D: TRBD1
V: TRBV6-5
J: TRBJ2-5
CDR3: CASNHRGETQYF
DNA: TGTGCCAGCAATCACAGGGGAGAGACCCAGTACTTC

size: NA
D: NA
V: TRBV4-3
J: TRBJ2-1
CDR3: CASSQTTLQETQFF
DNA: TGCGCCAGCAGCCAAACGACTCTGCAAGAGACCCAGTTCTTC

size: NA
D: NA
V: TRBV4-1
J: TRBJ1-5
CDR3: CASSHPAVNQPQHF
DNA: TGCGCCAGCAGCCACCCAGCGGTAAATCAGCCCCAGCATTTT

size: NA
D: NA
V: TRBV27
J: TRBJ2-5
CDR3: CASSLLVEGETQYF
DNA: TGTGCCAGCAGTTTACTTGTAGAAGGAGAGACCCAGTACTTC

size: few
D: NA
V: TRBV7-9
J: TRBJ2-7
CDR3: CASRPWESSYEQYF
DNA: TGTGCCAGCAGACCCTGGGAAAGCTCCTACGAGCAGTACTTC

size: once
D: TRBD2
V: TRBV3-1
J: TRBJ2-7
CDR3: CASSQRTSRSYEQYF
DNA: TGTGCCAGCAGCCAAAGGACTAGCAGGAGCTACGAGCAGTACTTC

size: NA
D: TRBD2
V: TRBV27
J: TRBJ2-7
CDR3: CASSLPGLAGNGNEQYF
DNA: TGTGCCAGCAGTTTACCCGGACTAGCGGGAAATGGTAACGAGCAGTACTTC

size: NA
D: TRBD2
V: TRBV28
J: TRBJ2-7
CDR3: CASSPGGSYNEQYF
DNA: TGTGCCAGCAGTCCGGGGGGATCCTACAATGAGCAGTACTTC

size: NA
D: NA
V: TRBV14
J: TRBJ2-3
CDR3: CASSQRVTDTQYF
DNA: TGTGCCAGCAGCCAACGTGTCACAGATACGCAGTATTTT

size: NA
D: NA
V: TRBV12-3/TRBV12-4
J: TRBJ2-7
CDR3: CASSLESSPLYEQYF
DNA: TGTGCCAGCAGTTTAGAAAGTTCCCCCCTCTACGAGCAGTACTTC

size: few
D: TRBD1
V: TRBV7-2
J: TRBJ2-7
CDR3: CASSQRGGQGVYEQYF
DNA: TGTGCCAGCAGCCAGAGGGGGGGACAGGGGGTGTACGAGCAGTACTTC

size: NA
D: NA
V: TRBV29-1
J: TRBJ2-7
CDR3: CSVENGGEEQYF
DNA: TGCAGCGTTGAAAACGGGGGTGAGGAGCAGTACTTC

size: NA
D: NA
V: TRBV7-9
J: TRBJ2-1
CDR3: CASSLQYNGQFF
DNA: TGTGCCAGCAGCTTACAGTACAATGGGCAGTTCTTC

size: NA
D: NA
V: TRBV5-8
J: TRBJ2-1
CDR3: CASETTLGSYNEQFF
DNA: TGTGCCAGCGAGACGACTCTCGGCTCCTACAATGAGCAGTTCTTC

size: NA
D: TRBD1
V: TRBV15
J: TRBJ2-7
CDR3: CATSTQTGTYEQYF
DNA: TGTGCCACCAGCACCCAGACAGGGACCTACGAGCAGTACTTC

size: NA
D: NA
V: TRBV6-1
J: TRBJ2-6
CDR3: CASSAPGHYSGANVLTF
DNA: TGTGCCAGCAGTGCCCCGGGACACTACTCTGGGGCCAACGTCCTGACTTTC

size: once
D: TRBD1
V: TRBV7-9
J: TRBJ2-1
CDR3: CASSFIRQGARWTNEQFF
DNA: TGTGCCAGCAGCTTCATAAGACAGGGGGCCAGATGGACGAATGAGCAGTTCTTC

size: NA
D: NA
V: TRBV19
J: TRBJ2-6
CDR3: CASSRTSPFNSGANVLTF
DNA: TGTGCCAGTAGTCGGACGTCTCCTTTTAACTCTGGGGCCAACGTCCTGACTTTC

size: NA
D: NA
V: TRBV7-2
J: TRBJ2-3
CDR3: CASNIRVSDTQYF
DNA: TGTGCCAGCAACATAAGGGTTTCCGATACGCAGTATTTT

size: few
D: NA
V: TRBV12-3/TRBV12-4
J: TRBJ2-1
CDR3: CASRFKPSRVLFNEQFF
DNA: TGTGCCAGCAGATTCAAACCTAGTCGGGTTCTTTTCAATGAGCAGTTCTTC

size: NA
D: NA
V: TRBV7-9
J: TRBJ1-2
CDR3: CASSHGNPYGYTF
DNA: TGTGCCAGCAGCCATGGCAACCCCTATGGCTACACCTTC

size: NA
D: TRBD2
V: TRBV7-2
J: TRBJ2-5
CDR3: CASSLAGTSIETQYF
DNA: TGTGCCAGCAGCTTAGCGGGGACTAGCATTGAGACCCAGTACTTC

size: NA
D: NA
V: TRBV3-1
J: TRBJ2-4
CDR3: CASSHENGGGSRHFIQYF
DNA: TGTGCCAGCAGCCATGAAAACGGGGGCGGGAGCCGACATTTCATTCAGTACTTC

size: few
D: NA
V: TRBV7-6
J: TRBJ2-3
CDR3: CASSLAPATLSSTDTQYF
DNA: TGTGCCAGCAGCTTAGCGCCTGCGACCCTCTCTAGCACAGATACGCAGTATTTT

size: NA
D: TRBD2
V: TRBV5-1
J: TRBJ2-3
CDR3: CASSYGLAGVWGTQYF
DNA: TGCGCCAGCAGCTACGGACTAGCGGGAGTCTGGGGTACGCAGTATTTT

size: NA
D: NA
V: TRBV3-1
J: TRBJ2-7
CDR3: CASSPYDEGQQYF
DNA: TGTGCCAGCAGCCCATACGACGAGGGGCAGCAGTACTTC

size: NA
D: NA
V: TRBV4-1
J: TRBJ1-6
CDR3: CASSQDGTPGLSPLHF
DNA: TGCGCCAGCAGCCAAGATGGGACACCCGGGCTTTCACCCCTCCACTTT

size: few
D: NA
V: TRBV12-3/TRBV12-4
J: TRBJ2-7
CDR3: CASSLVGYSYEQYF
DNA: TGTGCCAGCAGTTTAGTGGGGTACTCCTACGAGCAGTACTTC

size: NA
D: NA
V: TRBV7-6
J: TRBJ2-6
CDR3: CASSSSGGAWANVLTF
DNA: TGTGCCAGCAGCTCATCAGGTGGCGCTTGGGCCAACGTCCTGACTTTC

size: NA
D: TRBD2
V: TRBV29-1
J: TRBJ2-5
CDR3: CSVGTIAGLRETQYF
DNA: TGCAGCGTGGGAACTATAGCGGGACTTCGAGAGACCCAGTACTTC

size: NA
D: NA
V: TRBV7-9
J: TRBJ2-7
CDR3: CASSFLQDYEQYF
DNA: TGTGCCAGCAGCTTCTTGCAGGACTACGAGCAGTACTTC

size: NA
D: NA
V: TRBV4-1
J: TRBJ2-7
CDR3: CASGLAGLAVYEQYF
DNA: TGCGCCAGCGGCCTCGCGGGGCTTGCCGTCTACGAGCAGTACTTC

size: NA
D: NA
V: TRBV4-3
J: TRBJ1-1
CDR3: CASSQAKYTEAFF
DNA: TGCGCCAGCAGCCAAGCTAAGTACACTGAAGCTTTCTTT

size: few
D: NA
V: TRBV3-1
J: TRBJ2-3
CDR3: CASSHDPSPTDTQYF
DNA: TGTGCCAGCAGCCATGACCCTAGCCCCACAGATACGCAGTATTTT

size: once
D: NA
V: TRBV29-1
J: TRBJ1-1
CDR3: CSVGFGGHEAFF
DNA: TGCAGCGTTGGGTTCGGCGGGCATGAAGCTTTCTTT

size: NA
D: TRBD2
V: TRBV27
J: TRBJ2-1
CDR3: CASSFGTSGRMEFF
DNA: TGTGCCAGCAGTTTCGGGACTAGCGGGAGAATGGAGTTCTTC

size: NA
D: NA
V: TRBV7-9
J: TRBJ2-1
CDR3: CASSFDESSYNEHFF
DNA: TGTGCCAGCAGCTTCGACGAGAGCTCCTACAATGAGCACTTCTTC

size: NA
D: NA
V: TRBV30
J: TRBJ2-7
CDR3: CAWTPRGFAYEQYF
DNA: TGTGCCTGGACCCCCCGGGGATTCGCCTACGAGCAGTACTTC

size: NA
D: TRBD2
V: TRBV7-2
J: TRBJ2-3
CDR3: CAGSLTSGSRDTQYF
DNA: TGTGCCGGCAGCTTGACTAGCGGGAGCCGAGATACGCAGTATTTT

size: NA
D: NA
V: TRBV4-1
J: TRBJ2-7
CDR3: CASSQRDPTGSYEQYF
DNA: TGCGCCAGCAGCCAGCGGGACCCCACAGGCTCCTACGAGCAGTACTTC

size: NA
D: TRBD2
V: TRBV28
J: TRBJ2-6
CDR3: CASSLSGGSASGANVLTF
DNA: TGTGCCAGCAGCCTTTCTGGCGGGAGCGCCTCTGGGGCCAACGTCCTGACTTTC

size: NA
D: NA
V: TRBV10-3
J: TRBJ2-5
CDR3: CAISDLGGNEETQYF
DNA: TGTGCCATCAGTGACCTCGGGGGTAATGAAGAGACCCAGTACTTC

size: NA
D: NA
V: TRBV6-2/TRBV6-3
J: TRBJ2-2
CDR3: CASRHRANTGELFF
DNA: TGTGCCAGCAGGCACCGGGCCAACACCGGGGAGCTGTTTTTT

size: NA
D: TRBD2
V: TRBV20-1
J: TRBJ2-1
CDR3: CSASLAGEYNEQFF
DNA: TGCAGTGCTTCCTTAGCGGGAGAGTACAATGAGCAGTTCTTC

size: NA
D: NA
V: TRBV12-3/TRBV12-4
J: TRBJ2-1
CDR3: CASALGWANEQFF
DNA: TGTGCCAGCGCCTTGGGGTGGGCAAATGAGCAGTTCTTC

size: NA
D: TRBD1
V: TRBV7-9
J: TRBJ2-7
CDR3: CASSLGTGGPYEQYF
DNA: TGTGCCAGCAGCTTAGGTACAGGGGGGCCTTACGAGCAGTACTTC

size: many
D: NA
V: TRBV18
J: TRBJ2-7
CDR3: CASSPDRAYEQYF
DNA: TGTGCCAGCTCACCGGACAGAGCCTACGAGCAGTACTTC

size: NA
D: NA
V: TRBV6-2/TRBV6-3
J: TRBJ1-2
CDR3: CASRNLYGYTF
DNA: TGTGCCAGCCGCAATCTCTATGGCTACACCTTC

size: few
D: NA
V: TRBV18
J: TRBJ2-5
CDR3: CASSPPTREETQYF
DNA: TGTGCCAGCTCACCACCTACCAGGGAAGAGACCCAGTACTTC

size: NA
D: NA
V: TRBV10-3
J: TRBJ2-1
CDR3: CATAAEGMEQFF
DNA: TGTGCCACCGCCGCCGAGGGAATGGAGCAGTTCTTC

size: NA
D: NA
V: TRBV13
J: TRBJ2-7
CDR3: CASSLGVGVKGQYF
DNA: TGTGCCAGCAGCTTAGGCGTCGGGGTGAAAGGGCAGTACTTC

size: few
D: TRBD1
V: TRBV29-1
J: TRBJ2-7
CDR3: CSVEGVGTVYEQYF
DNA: TGCAGCGTTGAAGGCGTCGGGACAGTCTACGAGCAGTACTTC

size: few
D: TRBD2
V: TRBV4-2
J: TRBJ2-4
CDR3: CASSDKGRTRSSTGKNIQYF
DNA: TGTGCCAGCAGTGACAAGGGAAGGACTAGAAGTTCGACGGGCAAAAACATTCAGTACTTC

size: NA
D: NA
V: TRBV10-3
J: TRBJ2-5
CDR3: CAISDFEETQYF
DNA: TGCGCCATCAGTGATTTTGAGGAGACCCAGTACTTC

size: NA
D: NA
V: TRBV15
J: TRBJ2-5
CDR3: CATSRPRVGETQYF
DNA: TGTGCCACCAGCAGACCCAGGGTTGGAGAGACCCAGTACTTC

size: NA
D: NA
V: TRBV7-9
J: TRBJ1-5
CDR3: CASSGGGGDFQPQHF
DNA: TGTGCCAGCAGCGGCGGCGGGGGCGACTTTCAGCCCCAGCATTTT

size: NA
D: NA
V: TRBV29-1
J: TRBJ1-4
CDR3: CSVDGGAGEKLFF
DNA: TGCAGCGTTGACGGAGGGGCTGGAGAAAAACTGTTTTTT

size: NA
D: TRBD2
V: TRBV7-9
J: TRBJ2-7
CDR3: CASGSGSIYEQYF
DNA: TGTGCCTCCGGGAGCGGGAGTATCTACGAGCAGTACTTC